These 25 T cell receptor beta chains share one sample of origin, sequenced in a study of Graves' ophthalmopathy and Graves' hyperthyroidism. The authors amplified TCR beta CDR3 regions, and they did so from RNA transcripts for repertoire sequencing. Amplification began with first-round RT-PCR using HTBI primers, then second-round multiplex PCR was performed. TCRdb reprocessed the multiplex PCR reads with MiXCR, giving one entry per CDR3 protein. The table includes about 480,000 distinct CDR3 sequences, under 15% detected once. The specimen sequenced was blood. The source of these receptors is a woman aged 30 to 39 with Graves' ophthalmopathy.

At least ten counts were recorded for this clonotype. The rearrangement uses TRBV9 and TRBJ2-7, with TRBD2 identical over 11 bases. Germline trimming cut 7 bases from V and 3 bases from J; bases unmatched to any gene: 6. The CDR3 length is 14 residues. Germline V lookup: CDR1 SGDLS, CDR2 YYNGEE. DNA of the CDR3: TGTGCCAGCCCTCATAGCGGGAGGGGCTACGAGCAGTACTTC. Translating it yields CASPHSGRGYEQYF. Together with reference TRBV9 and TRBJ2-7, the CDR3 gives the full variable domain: DSGVTQTPKHLITATGQRVTLRCSPRSGDLSVYWYQQSLDQGLQFLIQYYNGEERAKGNILERFSAQQFPDLHSELNLSSLELGDSALYFCASPHSGRGYEQYFGPGTRLTVT.

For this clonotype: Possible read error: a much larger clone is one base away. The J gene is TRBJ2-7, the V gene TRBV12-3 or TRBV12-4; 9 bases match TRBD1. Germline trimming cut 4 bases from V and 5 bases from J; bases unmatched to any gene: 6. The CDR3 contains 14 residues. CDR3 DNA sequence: TGTGCCAGCAGTTCCGGGACAGGGTTCCACGAGCAGTACTTC. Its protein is CASSSGTGFHEQYF.

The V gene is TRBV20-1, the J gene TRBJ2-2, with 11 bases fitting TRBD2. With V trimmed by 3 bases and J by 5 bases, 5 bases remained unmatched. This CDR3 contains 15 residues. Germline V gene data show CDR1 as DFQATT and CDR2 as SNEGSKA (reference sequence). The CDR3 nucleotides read TGCAGTGCTAGTAACCCTAGCGGGGGGACCGGGGAGCTGTTTTTT. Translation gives CSASNPSGGTGELFF.

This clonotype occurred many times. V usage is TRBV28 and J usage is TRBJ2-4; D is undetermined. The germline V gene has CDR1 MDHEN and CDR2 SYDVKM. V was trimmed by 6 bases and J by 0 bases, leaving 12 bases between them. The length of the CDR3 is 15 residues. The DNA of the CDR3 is TGTGCCAGCAGGCGCCCTACAGTAGCCAAAAACATTCAGTACTTC. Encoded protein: CASRRPTVAKNIQYF.

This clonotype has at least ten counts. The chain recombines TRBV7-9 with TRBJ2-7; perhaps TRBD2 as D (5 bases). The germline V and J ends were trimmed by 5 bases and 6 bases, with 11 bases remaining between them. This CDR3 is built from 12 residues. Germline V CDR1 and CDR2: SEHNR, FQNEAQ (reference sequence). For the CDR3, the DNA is TGTGCCAGCAGCCCACGCGGGCTCGAGCAGTACTTC. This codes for CASSPRGLEQYF.

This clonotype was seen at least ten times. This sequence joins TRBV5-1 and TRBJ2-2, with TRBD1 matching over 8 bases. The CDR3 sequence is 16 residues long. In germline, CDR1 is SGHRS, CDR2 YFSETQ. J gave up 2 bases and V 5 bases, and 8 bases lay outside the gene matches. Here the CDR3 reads CASRPRTGTNTGELFF. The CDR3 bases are TGCGCCAGCAGACCCCGGACAGGGACAAACACCGGGGAGCTGTTTTTT.

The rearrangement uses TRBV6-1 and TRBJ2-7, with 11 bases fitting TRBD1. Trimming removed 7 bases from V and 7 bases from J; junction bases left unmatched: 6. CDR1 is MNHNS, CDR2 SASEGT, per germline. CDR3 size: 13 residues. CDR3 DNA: TGTGCCAGCATCGGACAGGGGGCGGGTGAGCAGTACTTC. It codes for CASIGQGAGEQYF.

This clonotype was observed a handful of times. CDR3 DNA: TGCAGTGCTGCATCAGGGTCGCCTAGCAATCAGCCCCAGCATTTT. It encodes CSAASGSPSNQPQHF. The chain couples TRBV20-1 to TRBJ1-5, with D possibly being TRBD1 (5 bases). Germline V gene sequence: CDR1 DFQATT, CDR2 SNEGSKA (reference sequence). This CDR3 comprises 15 residues. Trimming cost V 5 bases and J 0 bases, with 14 bases left between them.

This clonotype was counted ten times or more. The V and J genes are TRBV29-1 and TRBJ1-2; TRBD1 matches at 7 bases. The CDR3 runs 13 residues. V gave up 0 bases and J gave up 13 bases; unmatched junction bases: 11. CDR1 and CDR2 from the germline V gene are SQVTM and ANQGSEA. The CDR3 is CSVEDGTASLGTF. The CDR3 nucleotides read TGCAGCGTTGAAGATGGGACAGCCTCCCTAGGCACCTTC. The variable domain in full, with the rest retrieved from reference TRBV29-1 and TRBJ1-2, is SAVISQKPSRDICQRGTSLTIQCQVDSQVTMMFWYRQQPGQSLTLIATANQGSEATYESGFVIDKFPISRPNLTFSTLTVSNMSPEDSSIYLCSVEDGTASLGTFGSGTRLTVV.

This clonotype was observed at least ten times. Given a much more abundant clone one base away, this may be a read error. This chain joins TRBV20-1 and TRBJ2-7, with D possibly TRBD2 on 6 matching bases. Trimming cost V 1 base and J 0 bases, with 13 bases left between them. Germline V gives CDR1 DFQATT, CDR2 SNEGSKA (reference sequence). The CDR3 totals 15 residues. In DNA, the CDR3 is TGCAGTGCTAGAGTGGTAGCGACTAGCTCCTACGAGCAGTACTTC. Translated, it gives CSARVVATSSYEQYF.

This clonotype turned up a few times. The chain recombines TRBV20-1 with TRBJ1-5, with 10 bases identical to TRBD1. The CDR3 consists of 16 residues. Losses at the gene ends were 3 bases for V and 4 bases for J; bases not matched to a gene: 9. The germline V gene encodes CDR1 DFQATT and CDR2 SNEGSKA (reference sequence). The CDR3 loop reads CSARTWDRGSNQPQHF. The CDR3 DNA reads TGCAGTGCTAGGACCTGGGACAGGGGATCAAATCAGCCCCAGCATTTT.

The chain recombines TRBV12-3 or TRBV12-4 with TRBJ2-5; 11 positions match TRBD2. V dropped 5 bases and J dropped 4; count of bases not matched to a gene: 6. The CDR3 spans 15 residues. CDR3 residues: CASSRGLADSETQYF. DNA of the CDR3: TGTGCCAGCAGTAGGGGACTAGCGGACTCAGAGACCCAGTACTTC.

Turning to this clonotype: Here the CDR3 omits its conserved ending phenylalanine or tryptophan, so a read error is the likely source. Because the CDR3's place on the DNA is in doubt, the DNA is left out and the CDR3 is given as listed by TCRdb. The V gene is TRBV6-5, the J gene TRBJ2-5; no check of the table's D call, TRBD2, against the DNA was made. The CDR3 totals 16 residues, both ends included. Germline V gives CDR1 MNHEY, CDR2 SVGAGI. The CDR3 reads CASSYLALAGKETQDY.

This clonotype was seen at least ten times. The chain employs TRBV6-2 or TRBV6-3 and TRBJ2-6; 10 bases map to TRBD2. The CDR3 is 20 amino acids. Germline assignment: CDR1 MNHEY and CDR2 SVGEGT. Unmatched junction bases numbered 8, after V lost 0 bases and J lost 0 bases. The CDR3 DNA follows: TGTGCCAGCAGTTACTCGTTCGGCCTAGCGGGGGTCTCTGGGGCCAACGTCCTGACTTTC. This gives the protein CASSYSFGLAGVSGANVLTF.

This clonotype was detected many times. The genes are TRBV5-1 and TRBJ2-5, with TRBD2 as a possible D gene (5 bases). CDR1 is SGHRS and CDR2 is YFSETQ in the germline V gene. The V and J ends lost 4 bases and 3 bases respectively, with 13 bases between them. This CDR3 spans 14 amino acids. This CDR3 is CASSRARTEETQYF. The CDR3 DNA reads TGCGCCAGCAGCCGAGCGAGGACTGAAGAGACCCAGTACTTC. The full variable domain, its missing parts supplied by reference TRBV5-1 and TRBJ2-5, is KAGVTQTPRYLIKTRGQQVTLSCSPISGHRSVSWYQQTPGQGLQFLFEYFSETQRNKGNFPGRFSGRQFSNSRSEMNVSTLELGDSALYLCASSRARTEETQYFGPGTRLLVL.

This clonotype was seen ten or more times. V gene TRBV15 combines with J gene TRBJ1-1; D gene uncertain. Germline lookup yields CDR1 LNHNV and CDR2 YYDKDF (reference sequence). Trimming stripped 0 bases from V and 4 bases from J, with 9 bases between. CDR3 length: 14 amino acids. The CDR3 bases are TGTGCCACCAGCAGAGACACAACCCCCACTGAAGCTTTCTTT. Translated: CATSRDTTPTEAFF.

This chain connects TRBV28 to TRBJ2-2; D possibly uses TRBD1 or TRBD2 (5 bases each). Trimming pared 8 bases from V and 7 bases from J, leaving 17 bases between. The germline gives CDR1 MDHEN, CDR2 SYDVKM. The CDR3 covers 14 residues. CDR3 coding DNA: TGTGCCAGCTGCGAATGGGACGCCATCGGGGAGCTGTTTTTT. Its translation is CASCEWDAIGELFF. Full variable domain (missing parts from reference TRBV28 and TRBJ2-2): DVKVTQSSRYLVKRTGEKVFLECVQDMDHENMFWYRQDPGLGLRLIYFSYDVKMKEKGDIPEGYSVSREKKERFSLILESASTNQTSMYLCASCEWDAIGELFFGEGSRLTVL.

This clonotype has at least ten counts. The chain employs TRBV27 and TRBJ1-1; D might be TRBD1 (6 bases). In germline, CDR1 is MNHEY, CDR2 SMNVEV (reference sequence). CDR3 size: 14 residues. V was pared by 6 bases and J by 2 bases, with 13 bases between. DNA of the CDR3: TGTGCCAGCAGCCCCTCGGGGGGCAACACTGAAGCTTTCTTT. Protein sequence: CASSPSGGNTEAFF.

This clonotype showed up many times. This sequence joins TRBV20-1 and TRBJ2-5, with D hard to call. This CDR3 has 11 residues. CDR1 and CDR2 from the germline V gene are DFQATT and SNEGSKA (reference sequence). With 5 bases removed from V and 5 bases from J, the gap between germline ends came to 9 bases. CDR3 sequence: CSAPLVETQYF. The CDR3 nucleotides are TGCAGTGCTCCCCTTGTGGAGACCCAGTACTTC.

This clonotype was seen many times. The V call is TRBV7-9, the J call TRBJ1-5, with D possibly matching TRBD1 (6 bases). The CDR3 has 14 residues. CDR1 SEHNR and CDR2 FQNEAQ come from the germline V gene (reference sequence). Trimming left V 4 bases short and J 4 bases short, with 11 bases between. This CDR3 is CASSSGAGNQPQHF. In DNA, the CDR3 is TGTGCCAGCAGCTCAGGGGCGGGTAATCAGCCCCAGCATTTT.

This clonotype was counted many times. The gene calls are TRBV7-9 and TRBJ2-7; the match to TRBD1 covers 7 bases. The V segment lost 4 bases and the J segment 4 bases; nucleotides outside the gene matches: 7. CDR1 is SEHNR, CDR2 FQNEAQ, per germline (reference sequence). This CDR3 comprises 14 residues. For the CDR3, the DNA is TGTGCCAGCAGCTCCAATATGGGACAGTACGAGCAGTACTTC. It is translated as CASSSNMGQYEQYF.

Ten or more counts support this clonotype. This chain's CDR3 is CASSTGPGTGSTGELFF. The CDR3 DNA follows: TGTGCCAGCAGCACCGGTCCCGGGACAGGGTCCACCGGGGAGCTGTTTTTT. The rearrangement uses TRBV7-3 and TRBJ2-2, with 9 bases aligning to TRBD1. The CDR3 spans 17 residues. Per the germline V gene, CDR1 is SGHTA and CDR2 is FQGTGA. V lost 5 bases to trimming and J lost 4 bases; unmatched junction nucleotides: 11.

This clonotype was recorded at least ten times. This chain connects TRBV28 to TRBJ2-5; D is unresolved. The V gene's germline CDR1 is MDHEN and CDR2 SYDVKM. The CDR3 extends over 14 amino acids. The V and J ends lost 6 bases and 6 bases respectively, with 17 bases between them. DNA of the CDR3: TGTGCCAGCAGCCTCCGGGTCCAGCACAAGACCCAGTACTTC. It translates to CASSLRVQHKTQYF.

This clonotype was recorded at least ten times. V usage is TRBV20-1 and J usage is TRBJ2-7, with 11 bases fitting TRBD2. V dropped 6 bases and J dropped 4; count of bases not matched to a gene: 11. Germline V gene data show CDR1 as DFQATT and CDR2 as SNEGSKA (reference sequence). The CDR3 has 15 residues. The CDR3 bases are TGCAGTGCCCACGCATCTAGCGGGAGGAGGTACGAGCAGTACTTC. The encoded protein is CSAHASSGRRYEQYF.

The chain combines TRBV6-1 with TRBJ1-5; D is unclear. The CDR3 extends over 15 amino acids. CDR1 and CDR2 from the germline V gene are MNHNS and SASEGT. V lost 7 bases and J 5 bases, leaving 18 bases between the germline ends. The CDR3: CASIEGRAEHQPQHF. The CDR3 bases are TGTGCCAGCATCGAAGGGAGGGCAGAGCATCAGCCCCAGCATTTT.